One and the same sample provided the 20 T cell receptor beta chains below, sequenced in a study of identical twins. TCRdb re-called the 5' RACE reads with MiXCR, one entry per CDR3 protein. Of approximately 500,000 distinct CDR3 sequences detected, approximately 16% appear once; the ten largest clones hold 0.35% to 0.45%. These data were also reused for a study on yellow fever vaccine responses in identical twins.

Sequenced: CD4+ T cells sorted from blood. The receptors here all came from a woman aged 18-29 years in good health.

This clonotype was detected ten times or more. The genes are TRBV6-1 and TRBJ2-1, with 10 bases identical to TRBD2. The germline CDR1 and CDR2 sequences are MNHNS and SASEGT. The CDR3 spans 14 residues. Trimming at V came to 6 bases and at J to 4 bases, leaving 3 bases not matched to a gene. The chain's CDR3 is CASSVAGGYNEQFF. The CDR3 DNA sequence: TGTGCCAGCAGCGTAGCGGGAGGATACAATGAGCAGTTCTTC.

This clonotype was seen a few times. The chain carries TRBV7-9 and TRBJ2-7, with TRBD2 matching 11 bases. V lost 1 base and J lost 6; bases outside the gene matches: 8. This CDR3 region has 16 residues. From germline, CDR1 is SEHNR and CDR2 FQNEAQ (reference sequence). The CDR3 is CASSLGGTSGSTEQYF. CDR3 coding DNA: TGTGCCAGCAGCTTAGGGGGGACTAGCGGCTCCACCGAGCAGTACTTC.

This clonotype occurred a few times. V usage is TRBV20-1 and J usage is TRBJ2-2, with unresolved D. Germline-derived CDR1 and CDR2 are DFQATT and SNEGSKA (reference sequence). The CDR3 spans 14 residues. The ends were cut back, 2 bases at V and 0 bases at J, with 7 bases in the middle. Here the CDR3 DNA reads TGCAGTGCTAGAACAGTTTCGAACACCGGGGAGCTGTTTTTT. Translated, it gives CSARTVSNTGELFF.

This clonotype turned up a few times. The rearrangement joins TRBV18 to TRBJ2-3, with 7 nucleotides matching TRBD1. After removal of 2 bases from V and 5 bases from J, the junction contained 4 bases not matched to a gene. The CDR3 loop spans 14 amino acids. CDR1 and CDR2 from the germline V gene are KGHSH and LQKENI. CDR3 region: CASSPTPGGDTQYF. The CDR3 DNA sequence: TGTGCCAGCTCACCAACTCCAGGGGGAGATACGCAGTATTTT.

The chain uses TRBV3-1 and TRBJ2-1, with 8 bases that match TRBD2. J was trimmed by 7 bases and V by 4 bases; bases with no gene match: 6. The CDR3 contains 14 residues. CDR1 is LGHDT, CDR2 YNNKEL, per germline (reference sequence). The chain's CDR3 is CASSPGTRDNEQFF. In nucleotides, the CDR3 is TGTGCCAGCAGCCCCGGGACTAGGGATAATGAGCAGTTCTTC.

This clonotype was counted a few times. The chain recombines TRBV20-1 with TRBJ1-6; D is unclear. Germline assignment: CDR1 DFQATT and CDR2 SNEGSKA (reference sequence). The CDR3 totals 14 residues. Trimming removed 3 bases from V and 14 bases from J, with 20 bases in between. The DNA for the CDR3 is TGCAGTGCTAGTATTGGCAGGCAAAATTCGGCCCTCCACTTT. It encodes CSASIGRQNSALHF.

The V gene is TRBV7-2, the J gene TRBJ2-2, with 8 bases identical to TRBD2. Unmatched junction bases numbered 6, after V lost 1 base and J lost 5 bases. Per the germline V gene, CDR1 is SGHTA and CDR2 is FQGNSA. This CDR3 has 16 amino acids. The CDR3 sequence: CASSLVSGGWTGELFF. The CDR3, as DNA: TGTGCCAGCAGCTTAGTGAGCGGGGGCTGGACCGGGGAGCTGTTTTTT.

The chain recombines TRBV6-5 with TRBJ1-2; 10 bases map to TRBD1. J was trimmed by 3 bases and V by 0 bases; bases with no gene match: 4. CDR3 length equals 16 residues. Germline CDR1 MNHEY, CDR2 SVGAGI. The CDR3 DNA is TGTGCCAGCAGTTACTCGACAGGGGGCATCTACTATGGCTACACCTTC. Amino acids: CASSYSTGGIYYGYTF.

This clonotype was seen just once. The chain links TRBV20-1 to TRBJ1-4, with D maybe TRBD1 (5 bases). There are 13 residues in the CDR3. The ends were cut back, 5 bases at V and 3 bases at J, with 10 bases in the middle. Germline V gene sequence: CDR1 DFQATT, CDR2 SNEGSKA (reference sequence). CDR3 in DNA: TGCAGTGCTCCCAGACAGCCTAATGAAAAACTGTTTTTT. It yields the protein CSAPRQPNEKLFF.

This clonotype was found a few times. The chain combines TRBV20-1 with TRBJ2-3; 9 bases line up with TRBD1. The CDR3 sequence is 14 residues long. Germline CDR1 DFQATT, CDR2 SNEGSKA (reference sequence). J was trimmed by 3 bases and V by 6 bases; bases with no gene match: 7. The CDR3: CSAPGTGNTDTQYF. CDR3 in DNA: TGCAGTGCGCCCGGGACAGGGAATACAGATACGCAGTATTTT.

The chain employs TRBV6-5 and TRBJ2-3; D remains ambiguous. The V end was cut by 3 bases, the J end by 1 base, with 2 bases between. The CDR3 consists of 12 residues. The germline gives CDR1 MNHEY, CDR2 SVGAGI. The CDR3 is CASSYGTDTQYF. The CDR3 DNA reads as TGTGCCAGCAGTTATGGCACAGATACGCAGTATTTT.

The chain uses TRBV11-2 and TRBJ2-1; 7 bases line up with TRBD2. The V and J ends lost 1 base and 4 bases, in that order; junction bases with no gene match: 7. Germline CDR1 SGHAT, CDR2 FQNNGV. The CDR3 covers 16 residues. The CDR3 sequence is CASSLVGAGEYNEQFF. The CDR3 DNA reads TGTGCCAGCAGCTTAGTTGGCGCGGGAGAGTACAATGAGCAGTTCTTC.

This chain joins TRBV5-1 and TRBJ2-2; D is possibly TRBD1 (5 bases). This CDR3 region has 14 residues. The germline V and J ends were trimmed by 0 bases and 4 bases, with 7 bases remaining between them. CDR1 is SGHRS and CDR2 is YFSETQ in the germline V gene. The CDR3 DNA reads TGCGCCAGCAGCTTGGACAGGCCCACCGGGGAGCTGTTTTTT. This gives the protein CASSLDRPTGELFF.

This clonotype was detected only a few times. The V call is TRBV5-1, the J call TRBJ1-1; D is unresolved. Per germline, CDR1 SGHRS and CDR2 YFSETQ. V shed 4 bases and J shed 6 bases, with 16 bases lying between them. This CDR3 region has 14 residues. DNA of the CDR3: TGCGCCAGCAGCCCCGTCCCCGGGATACCTGAAGCTTTCTTT. This translates into CASSPVPGIPEAFF. The whole variable domain, remainder taken from reference TRBV5-1 and TRBJ1-1, is KAGVTQTPRYLIKTRGQQVTLSCSPISGHRSVSWYQQTPGQGLQFLFEYFSETQRNKGNFPGRFSGRQFSNSRSEMNVSTLELGDSALYLCASSPVPGIPEAFFGQGTRLTVV.

In its sample, this clonotype was seen a few times. An end of the junction does not agree with germline; a read error may underlie this. This rearrangement joins TRBV12-3 or TRBV12-4 to TRBJ2-4, with TRBD2 matching 12 bases. This CDR3 has 12 residues. The CDR3 region is CASSTRLAGVHF. For the CDR3, the DNA is TGTGCCAGCAGTACCAGACTAGCGGGAGTGCACTTC.

This clonotype has more than one count but fewer than ten. The J gene is TRBJ2-2, the V gene TRBV6-1; TRBD1 matches at 9 bases. Unmatched junction bases numbered 8, after V lost 6 bases and J lost 6 bases. Germline V gene data show CDR1 as MNHNS and CDR2 as SASEGT. The CDR3 is 15 residues long. CDR3 in amino acids: CASRSGQGGSGELFF. CDR3 bases: TGTGCCAGCAGGTCGGGACAGGGAGGATCCGGGGAGCTGTTTTTT.

The rearrangement uses TRBV5-1 and TRBJ2-3; possibly TRBD1 for D (6 bases). This CDR3 contains 14 residues. V was cut by 4 bases and J by 4 bases, with 13 bases left in between. Germline CDR1 and CDR2: SGHRS and YFSETQ. The CDR3 region has the DNA TGCGCCAGCAGCATGGACAGAACTTCAGATACGCAGTATTTT. This gives the protein CASSMDRTSDTQYF.

The chain combines TRBV10-3 with TRBJ1-2, with D possibly TRBD1 on 6 matching bases. Deletions cut 3 bases from V and 4 bases from J, with 12 bases between. The CDR3 has 14 amino acids. The germline V gene encodes CDR1 ENHRY and CDR2 SYGVKD. CDR3 bases: TGTGCCATCAGTGACGGGGGCCAGGGCTATGGCTACACCTTC. It encodes CAISDGGQGYGYTF.

In its sample, this clonotype was seen a few times. The chain links TRBV5-1 to TRBJ2-1; 7 nucleotides align to TRBD1. Unmatched junction bases numbered 11, after V lost 3 bases and J lost 8 bases. Germline V lookup: CDR1 SGHRS, CDR2 YFSETQ. The CDR3 has 15 residues. DNA of the CDR3: TGCGCCAGCAGCTCAGAGGGGGCGACTTGGGATGAGCAGTTCTTC. Its protein product is CASSSEGATWDEQFF. Using reference TRBV5-1 and TRBJ2-1 for the parts outside the CDR3, the full variable domain is KAGVTQTPRYLIKTRGQQVTLSCSPISGHRSVSWYQQTPGQGLQFLFEYFSETQRNKGNFPGRFSGRQFSNSRSEMNVSTLELGDSALYLCASSSEGATWDEQFFGPGTRLTVL.

The rearrangement links TRBV11-1 to TRBJ1-1; 7 nucleotides match TRBD1. The CDR3 covers 15 residues. The V gene's germline CDR1 is SGHAT and CDR2 FQDESV (reference sequence). The V and J ends lost 5 bases and 0 bases, in that order; junction bases with no gene match: 6. CDR3: CASSRTGQMNTEAFF. For the CDR3, the DNA is TGTGCCAGCAGCCGGACAGGCCAAATGAACACTGAAGCTTTCTTT.